The sequence of this T cell receptor (beta chain) was determined in a study of blood T cell repertoires in COVID-19. Methods used by the authors: Quantification of nucleated cells was approximated via reference gene primer amplification. The table came from immunoSEQ multiplex PCR; TCRdb's copy has only in-frame clones and leaves some out. D and trimming were read from the DNA, whereas the V and J calls and clone size are those reported in that table. The table has 200,000 to 250,000 clones, over 75% seen once. The receptor's source is a man younger than 40 who had recovered from COVID-19. Sequenced: peripheral blood.

The DNA of the CDR3 is TGCAGCGTTGTACAGGGGGACGATGAGCAGTTCTTC. Its translation: CSVVQGDDEQFF. The genes are TRBV29-1 and TRBJ2-1; TRBD1 matches 8 bases. Germline V gene lookup returns CDR1 SQVTM and CDR2 ANQGSEA. Germline trimming cut 4 bases from V and 8 bases from J; bases unmatched to any gene: 4. CDR3 size: 12 residues.